Sequencing of this TCR beta chain was carried out in a study of CD8+CD57+ T cells in acquired aplastic anemia. Study-wide background: Sorted CD4+ and CD8+ cell DNA averaged about 3 ug.

Trimming cost V 1 base and J 3 bases, with 2 bases left between them. Germline V lookup: CDR1 LNHNV, CDR2 YYDKDF (reference sequence). The CDR3 is 12 amino acids. Profiles of TCR beta VDJ and CDR3 were generated from a genomic DNA template. Each CDR3 protein gets one entry after TCRdb re-called the reads with MiXCR. The table includes 180,000 or so distinct CDR3 sequences, over 40% detected once. The table lists this clonotype with a few counts. Antigen unknown. Study-level points and caveats: Roughly 31 CD8+ CDR3 sequences occurred in both the patients and the controls. CD8+ Simpson's diversity in patients was not significantly different from that in controls.

In patients chosen for sequencing, flow cytometry had shown CD8+CD57+ cell expansion. The V gene is TRBV15, the J gene TRBJ2-3; D gene unclear. The sequenced material came from sorted CD4+, CD8+, or CD8+CD57+ T cells (not recorded which) from PBMCs. The source of this sequence is a human donor with aplastic anemia. This chain's CDR3 is CATSRGTDTQYF. The CDR3 bases are TGTGCCACCAGCAGAGGGACAGATACGCAGTATTTT. The complete variable domain, with remaining parts taken from reference TRBV15 and TRBJ2-3, reads DAMVIQNPRYQVTQFGKPVTLSCSQTLNHNVMYWYQQKSSQAPKLLFHYYDKDFNNEADTPDNFQSRRPNTSFCFLDIRSPGLGDTAMYLCATSRGTDTQYFGPGTRLTVL.